This TCR beta chain originates from a study of cytomegalovirus exposure and HLA in healthy donors. Study-level information: From HLA-typed donors, an early data release held around 85 million unique TCRs.

With respect to this clone: The antigen is not known.

Whole-study findings and limits: Exclusion as indistinguishable affected some V segments, including TRBV6-2 and TRBV6-3. Many donors shared some public TCRs, even though most TCR sequences were rare.

With 60 Vbeta and 13 Jbeta primers, the PCR was carried out. The assay was immunoSEQ multiplex PCR, and TCRdb's table has in-frame clones only and misses some. Here the sample spans 78,000 or so clones, around 62% being singletons. CDR1 and CDR2 from the germline V gene are MNHEY and SVGAGI. Trimming pared 9 bases from V and 2 bases from J, leaving 8 bases between. CDR3 size: 11 residues. The receptor was isolated from a male donor in good health and CMV-seropositive. Sequenced: PBMCs. This chain uses TRBV6-5 with TRBJ2-7; D possibly corresponds to TRBD1 (6 bases). The CDR3 DNA follows: TGTGCCAGTGGACAGACCTACGAGCAGTACTTC. Translated, it gives CASGQTYEQYF.